Sequencing of this TCR beta chain was carried out in a study of blood T cells in healthy people across ages. Study-level results: Versus aged donors, long-lived donors had higher diversity and more naive CD4+ cells.

As regards this clonotype: The target antigen is unknown.

The CDR3 sequence is 14 residues long. CDR1 and CDR2 (germline): SGHTA, FQGNSA. A second roughly 7 to 12 cycle PCR used barcoded and J-beta primers. TCRdb reanalysed the 5' RACE reads using MiXCR and keeps one entry per CDR3 protein. The sample lists 1.5 million to 2 million distinct CDR3 sequences, about 50% occurring once. V gene TRBV7-2 combines with J gene TRBJ2-7; possibly TRBD1 or TRBD2 for D (6 bases each). The end of the DNA aligns better with TRBJ2-5, so the J call may be wrong. This clonotype originated in a woman in her forties in good health. Sequencing used blood. The CDR3: CASSALGGRETQYF. The CDR3, as DNA: TGTGCCAGCAGCGCCCTAGGGGGGCGAGAGACCCAGTACTTC.